This is a list of T cell receptor beta chains from one sample in a study of cytomegalovirus exposure and HLA in healthy donors. The table came from immunoSEQ multiplex PCR; TCRdb's copy has only in-frame clones and leaves some out. The profile shows 150,000 to 200,000 clones, 65% to 70% of them singletons. The sample consisted of PBMCs. The receptors originated from a woman between 18 and 29 years old in good health and CMV-seropositive. Both conserved end residues are part of each CDR3. Each record gives: clone size, D gene, V gene, J gene, CDR3 protein, CDR3 DNA. A D gene is named only where the DNA matches it firmly. The listing skips clone size in some rows; elsewhere it reads once, few, many or a size class.

>-|TRBD2|TRBV4-1|TRBJ2-2
CASSQERGLVRTGELFF
TGCGCCAGCAGCCAAGAGAGGGGACTAGTGCGCACCGGGGAGCTGTTTTTT
>-|TRBD1|TRBV25-1|TRBJ2-5
CASSEANRGETQYF
TGTGCCAGCAGTGAAGCAAACAGGGGAGAGACCCAGTACTTC
>-|TRBD1|TRBV7-2|TRBJ2-5
CASSGQVGKETQYF
TGTGCCAGCAGCGGACAGGTGGGGAAAGAGACCCAGTACTTC
>-|-|TRBV10-3|TRBJ1-1
CAATLDSGSTEAFF
TGTGCCGCCACCCTAGATTCGGGATCGACTGAAGCTTTCTTT
>-|TRBD1|TRBV29-1|TRBJ1-1
CSATGGFLTEAFF
TGCAGCGCTACAGGGGGCTTTTTAACTGAAGCTTTCTTT
>-|TRBD2|TRBV5-1|TRBJ2-7
CASSLFAGVGYEQYF
TGCGCCAGCAGCTTGTTCGCGGGAGTGGGTTACGAGCAGTACTTC
>-|TRBD1|TRBV10-3|TRBJ1-3
CAISEQTRDRGGNTIYF
TGTGCCATCAGTGAGCAGACAAGGGACAGGGGTGGAAACACCATATATTTT
>-|-|TRBV28|TRBJ2-1
CASSLPSPYNEQFF
TGTGCCAGCAGTTTGCCTAGTCCCTACAATGAGCAGTTCTTC
>-|-|TRBV6-5|TRBJ2-6
CASSYSVVGGANVLTF
TGTGCCAGCAGTTACTCCGTGGTCGGTGGGGCCAACGTCCTGACTTTC
>few|TRBD1|TRBV6-5|TRBJ2-7
CASRRQGFSYEQYF
TGTGCCAGCAGGAGACAGGGTTTTTCCTACGAGCAGTACTTC
>few|TRBD1|TRBV7-2|TRBJ1-2
CASSRRTGGGYGYTF
TGTGCCAGCAGCCGCCGGACAGGGGGAGGCTATGGCTACACCTTC
>once|-|TRBV6-1|TRBJ1-2
CASSEVLQGPYGYTF
TGTGCCAGCAGTGAAGTCTTACAGGGTCCTTATGGCTACACCTTC
>-|TRBD2|TRBV27|TRBJ2-1
CASTFQATSRFADNEQFF
TGTGCCAGCACCTTTCAAGCGACTAGCCGCTTTGCTGACAATGAGCAGTTCTTC
>-|-|TRBV2|TRBJ2-7
CASMGDSYEQYF
TGTGCCAGCATGGGGGACTCCTACGAGCAGTACTTC
>-|TRBD2|TRBV7-8|TRBJ2-7
CASSSGGRTLEQYF
TGTGCCAGCAGCTCGGGAGGAAGGACCCTCGAGCAGTACTTC
>once|-|TRBV25-1|TRBJ2-1
CASRNQGFNEQFF
TGTGCCAGCAGGAACCAGGGTTTCAATGAGCAGTTCTTC
>few|-|TRBV28|TRBJ2-1
CASSRSWASHEQFF
TGTGCCAGCAGCCGTTCGTGGGCTAGCCATGAGCAGTTCTTC
>-|TRBD1|TRBV15|TRBJ1-4
CATSRQNRGYNEKLFF
TGTGCCACCAGCAGACAGAACAGGGGGTATAATGAAAAACTGTTTTTT
>-|TRBD2|TRBV4-2|TRBJ2-7
CASSPRSSGIRSDEQYF
TGTGCCAGCAGCCCCCGATCTAGCGGGATAAGGAGCGACGAGCAGTACTTC
>-|TRBD1|TRBV7-2|TRBJ1-1
CASSLGQGWKTEAFF
TGTGCCAGCAGCTTAGGACAGGGATGGAAGACTGAAGCTTTCTTT
>-|TRBD2|TRBV7-9|TRBJ2-1
CASSPGLAGGRIF
TGTGCCAGCAGCCCCGGACTAGCGGGGGGTCGGATCTTC